Here is one TCR beta chain with its context. The germline gives CDR1 SGHAT, CDR2 FQNNGV. CDR3 length: 12 residues. Trimming removed 3 bases from V and 7 bases from J, with 9 bases in between. On average, the one heparinised blood draw given by each donor was around 110 mL. CD45RO/CCR7/CD25/CD127/CD95/CD27 separated CD4+ naive, central memory, regulatory and stem cell-like memory cells by sorting. Every isolated RNA sample was fully reverse transcribed, so sequencing captured expressed TCRB transcripts. Average reads for naive, central memory and regulatory T cell samples were about 3.7 million. TCRdb's copy holds only in-frame clones and misses some; the assay was immunoSEQ multiplex PCR. The sample has 680,000 or so clones, around 15% seen once. This sample was taken from a study of beta chain features in type 1 diabetes.

The sample consisted of naive CD4+ T cells from blood. This receptor was taken from a man in his late teens or twenties in good health. The rearrangement joins TRBV11-2 to TRBJ1-2; no clear D. The CDR3 protein is CASSFYNGGYTF. The DNA for the CDR3 is TGTGCCAGCAGCTTTTACAATGGTGGCTACACCTTC.